Below, one T cell receptor (beta chain) is given with its context. Its antigen is currently unknown. Unmatched junction bases numbered 7, after V lost 5 bases and J lost 4 bases. Per germline, CDR1 MGHDK and CDR2 SYGVNS. The CDR3 is 17 residues long. Sequencing used immunoSEQ multiplex PCR; TCRdb keeps in-frame clones, though not all of them. The sample includes roughly 45,000 clones, less than 90% of them seen just once. The data belong to a study of lymphopenia after photon versus proton radiotherapy. Study-wide points: Relative stability marked proton patients; photon patients lost diversity and naive cells. After the lymphocyte nadir, photon-treated repertoires showed oligoclonal expansion, especially of CD8+ Temra cells.

The chain combines TRBV25-1 with TRBJ2-2, with 13 bases identical to TRBD2. This clonotype was obtained from a man in his forties with gastric cancer. The specimen comprised peripheral blood, sampled from a patient treated with photon-based radiotherapy. CDR3 residues: CASSYTSGGASTGELFF. The DNA of the CDR3 is TGTGCCAGCAGTTATACTAGCGGGGGGGCTTCCACCGGGGAGCTGTTTTTT.